These T cell receptor beta chains were read from a single sample in a study of blood T cell repertoires in COVID-19. The repertoire was sequenced with immunoSEQ multiplex PCR; TCRdb's copy has only in-frame clones and lacks some. The sample contains 45,000 to 70,000 clones, around 81% of which appear only once. The specimen sequenced was peripheral blood. These receptors all stem from a woman older than 75 with active or convalescent COVID-19. Each CDR3 is given with its conserved first and last residue. The D gene is left open where the match is weak. Clone size is not always given. Where it is, it says once, few, many or a class for expanded clones.

clone_size	d_call	v_call	j_call	cdr3_nt	cdr3_aa
few	TRBD1	TRBV6-4	TRBJ2-3	TGTGCCAGCAGTGAAGGGACAGGGGGCATAGATACGCAGTATTTT	CASSEGTGGIDTQYF
.	.	TRBV7-3	TRBJ1-3	TGTGCCAGCAGCTTAAGCGGGGCCTCATCTGGAAACACCATATATTTT	CASSLSGASSGNTIYF
.	.	TRBV11-2	TRBJ1-1	TGTGCCAGCAGCTTAGTTATAGGGGGTAGGTTGAACACTGAAGCTTTCTTT	CASSLVIGGRLNTEAFF
.	.	TRBV27	TRBJ1-6	TGTGCCAGCAGTACCAACTTAGTCGTCTATAATTCACCCCTCCACTTT	CASSTNLVVYNSPLHF
.	TRBD2	TRBV7-2	TRBJ2-3	TGTGCCAGCAGCCTCATGACGGGGGGTCCCACAGATACGCAGTATTTT	CASSLMTGGPTDTQYF
.	.	TRBV4-1	TRBJ1-3	TGCGCCAGCAGTACAACAGGGCCCTCTGGAAACACCATATATTTT	CASSTTGPSGNTIYF
.	TRBD1	TRBV5-1	TRBJ2-7	TGCGCCAGCAGCCCCCGACAGGGATCCTACGAGCAGTACTTC	CASSPRQGSYEQYF
.	.	TRBV19	TRBJ2-1	TGTGCCAGTAGTATGACAGTCAATGAGCAGTTCTTC	CASSMTVNEQFF
few	TRBD1	TRBV5-1	TRBJ1-1	TGCGCCAGCAGCCGGGACAGGTCTGAAGCTTTCTTT	CASSRDRSEAFF
few	TRBD2	TRBV7-3	TRBJ2-5	TGTGCCAGCAGCTTATGGGGCGGCGGGGGGCCGCCAGGGCGGCAAGAGACCCAGTACTTC	CASSLWGGGGPPGRQETQYF
.	.	TRBV6-2/TRBV6-3	TRBJ2-5	TGTGCCAGCAGTTACGGGACTCGGAAAGAGACCCAGTACTTC	CASSYGTRKETQYF
.	.	TRBV27	TRBJ2-2	TGTGCCAGCAGTGCATACAGGGGAGGCGGGGAGCTGTTTTTT	CASSAYRGGGELFF